The 10 T cell receptor beta chains reported below all come from one sample, sequenced in a study of CD8 T cells in cerebrospinal fluid in Alzheimer's disease (dated by TCRdb to between 2020 and 2021). Libraries were built with 10x single-cell sequencing. The listed sequencing device is NextSeq 550. TCRdb reprocessed the public reads and reports one entry per CDR3 protein sequence, without DNA. The sample table records under 800 distinct CDR3 sequences. The leading ten clones occupy roughly 13% of the sample. Sequenced: cerebrospinal fluid. The receptors shown here come from a human donor with Parkinson's disease.

By frequency, this clonotype registers large. This sequence joins TRBV5-5 and TRBJ2-5; there is no DNA to check the TCRdb D call of TRBD1. The CDR3 totals 16 residues. Per the germline V gene, CDR1 is SGHKS and CDR2 is YYEKEE (reference sequence). This CDR3 reads CASSLGSLAGGETQYF.

Judged by frequency, this clonotype is large. The chain joins TRBV5-1 to TRBJ2-7; TCRdb designates TRBD2, a call that cannot be tested without DNA. CDR1 is SGHRS and CDR2 is YFSETQ in the germline V gene. The CDR3 spans 15 residues. The CDR3 here is CASSLDGTSRYEQYF.

Judged by frequency, this clonotype is medium-sized. The chain recombines TRBV6-5 with TRBJ2-7; TCRdb's D call of TRBD2 is untestable without DNA. CDR3 length equals 11 residues. The germline CDR1 and CDR2 sequences are MNHEY and SVGAGI. The CDR3 sequence is CASSAGYEQYF.

This clonotype is labeled medium-sized based on frequency. This sequence joins TRBV6-5 and TRBJ1-5; lacking DNA, the TRBD1 call made by TCRdb goes unchecked. CDR1 and CDR2 (germline): MNHEY, SVGAGI. CDR3 length: 15 amino acids. Here the CDR3 reads CASSKTGGKGQPQHF.

This clonotype is classed as medium-sized by frequency. The CDR3 reads CASSQAPQGVTEAFF. The rearrangement links TRBV14 to TRBJ1-1; TCRdb's assignment of TRBD1 cannot be checked, as there is no DNA. Germline-derived CDR1 and CDR2 are SGHDN and FVKESK. This CDR3 region has 15 residues.

Frequency places this clonotype as medium-sized. This rearrangement joins TRBV20-1 to TRBJ1-2; TCRdb outputs TRBD1, but without DNA this stays unchecked. Germline V gene data show CDR1 as DFQATT and CDR2 as SNEGSKA (reference sequence). CDR3 length: 15 residues. CDR3 sequence reads: CSARFALGGAGGYTF.

CDR3 in amino acids: CASSYQGYGSYEQYF. The J gene is TRBJ2-7, the V gene TRBV5-5; TCRdb designates TRBD1, a call that cannot be tested without DNA. Germline V gene lookup returns CDR1 SGHKS and CDR2 YYEKEE (reference sequence). This CDR3 has 15 residues.

In terms of frequency, this clonotype is medium-sized. The gene calls are TRBV5-6 and TRBJ2-7; TCRdb outputs TRBD1, but without DNA this stays unchecked. The CDR3 totals 11 residues. From germline, CDR1 is SGHDT and CDR2 YYEEEE. This CDR3 reads CASSSTREQYF.

This clonotype is deemed medium-sized by its frequency. The rearrangement uses TRBV12-3 or TRBV12-4 and TRBJ2-3; checking the TCRdb D call of TRBD2 is not possible without DNA. The CDR3 totals 15 residues. CDR3 loop: CASSFTRGGTDTQYF.

This clonotype is called large based on its frequency. The genes are TRBV7-3 and TRBJ2-7; the D gene TCRdb calls, TRBD2, cannot be checked with no DNA. The length of the CDR3 is 16 residues. Germline loops: CDR1 SGHTA, CDR2 FQGTGA. CDR3 sequence: CASSPPTSGAVHEQYF. Full variable domain (missing parts from reference TRBV7-3 and TRBJ2-7): GAGVSQTPSNKVTEKGKYVELRCDPISGHTALYWYRQSLGQGPEFLIYFQGTGAADDSGLPNDRFFAVRPEGSVSTLKIQRTERGDSAVYLCASSPPTSGAVHEQYFGPGTRLTVT.